This T cell receptor (beta chain) is drawn from a study of blood T cell repertoires in COVID-19. Unmatched junction bases numbered 9, after V lost 5 bases and J lost 4 bases. The CDR3 has 15 residues. CDR1 is SGHTA and CDR2 is FQGNSA in the germline V gene. Repertoires were generated with immunoSEQ multiplex PCR, while TCRdb's copy carries only in-frame clones and drops some. The table records around 170,000 clones, over 75% of them present only once. The J gene is TRBJ2-5, the V gene TRBV7-2, with 8 bases aligning to TRBD1. Sequencing used peripheral blood. This TCR derives from a man aged 70-80 years who had recovered from COVID-19. The CDR3 region has the DNA TGTGCCAGCAGCATGGCTGGACAGGGTAGAGAGACCCAGTACTTC. Translation gives CASSMAGQGRETQYF.